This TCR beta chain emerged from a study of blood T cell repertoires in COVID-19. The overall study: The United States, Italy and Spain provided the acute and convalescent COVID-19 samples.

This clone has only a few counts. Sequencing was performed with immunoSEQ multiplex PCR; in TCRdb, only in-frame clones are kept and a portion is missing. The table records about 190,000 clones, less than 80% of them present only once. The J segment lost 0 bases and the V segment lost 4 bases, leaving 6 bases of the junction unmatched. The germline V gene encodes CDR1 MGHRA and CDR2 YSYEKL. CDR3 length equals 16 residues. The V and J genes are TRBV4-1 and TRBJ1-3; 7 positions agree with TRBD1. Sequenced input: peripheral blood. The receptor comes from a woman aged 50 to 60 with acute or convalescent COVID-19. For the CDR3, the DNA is TGCGCCAGCAGCCCAGGACAGGTCGACTCTGGAAACACCATATATTTT. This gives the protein CASSPGQVDSGNTIYF.